The T cell receptor (beta chain) under discussion was sequenced for a study of cytomegalovirus exposure and HLA in healthy donors. It was with 60 Vbeta and 13 Jbeta primers that the PCR ran. TCRdb's table, derived via immunoSEQ multiplex PCR, lists solely in-frame clones and lacks some. The sample yields roughly 200,000 clones, around 80% seen once. With 0 bases removed from V and 1 base from J, the gap between germline ends came to 7 bases. The germline V gene has CDR1 SGHDT and CDR2 YYEEEE. There are 14 residues in the CDR3. The sample was PBMCs. The clonotype originates from a woman aged 55-69 years in good health and CMV-seropositive. V gene TRBV5-6 combines with J gene TRBJ1-2, with unresolved D. CDR3 sequence reads: CASSLDRFNYGYTF. DNA for the CDR3: TGTGCCAGCAGCTTGGACAGATTTAACTATGGCTACACCTTC.